In its sample, the clone carrying this T cell receptor beta chain was seen many times. This sample is part of a study of Graves' ophthalmopathy and Graves' hyperthyroidism. RNA transcripts yielded amplified TCR beta CDR3 regions. An opening RT-PCR round employed HTBI primers and preceded a second-round multiplex PCR. TCRdb re-derived calls from the multiplex PCR reads in MiXCR, one entry per CDR3 protein. The sample consists of 300,000 to 350,000 distinct CDR3 sequences, 15% to 20% of them appearing once. Among the exclusions were patients with other autoimmune diseases, uncontrolled infections, pregnancy or lactation. There are 14 residues in the CDR3. V was pared by 3 bases and J by 1 base, with 7 bases between.

The chain couples TRBV12-3 or TRBV12-4 to TRBJ1-5; no reliable D call. The sequenced sample was peripheral blood. The clonotype comes from an adult man with Graves' ophthalmopathy. The DNA for the CDR3 is TGTGCCAGCAGTTTTCGGTTGAGCAATCAGCCCCAGCATTTT. Amino acid sequence: CASSFRLSNQPQHF.